This TCR beta chain was identified during a study of T cell responses to AZD1222 COVID-19 vaccine (dated by TCRdb to 2020 to 2023). As for the study more broadly: AZD1222 recipients whose second dose came at about 4 weeks and those whose second dose came at about 12 weeks were combined into one group, since spike-specific TCR depth and breadth did not differ between the two schedules. TCR sequencing covered roughly 230 trial participants: 200 to 210 given two doses of AZD1222 and 26 given two doses of MenACWY control vaccine. Trial participants were enrolled by age into subgroups of 18-55, 56-69 and 70-plus years, and around 140, 26 and 57 TCR-sequenced participants, respectively, were included in these subgroups.

Study-wide conclusions, independent of this receptor: In the small 56-69-year group, the increase in depth fell short of significance, most likely because of low power. Conclusions about previously exposed vaccinees are limited, since just five or six AZD1222 recipients were seropositive for SARS-CoV-2 at baseline. Because no day 14 peak-response samples were available, repertoires were characterized only after the peak T cell response. Participants were mostly white British and included more females than males, and it was suggested by the authors that clonal diversity may have been underestimated. The whole spike protein was spanned by vaccine-associated CD4 TCRs, and dominant responses were seen in regions 160-218 and 743-854. Spike-specific TCR breadth and depth rose significantly after two AZD1222 doses compared with day 0 and with MenACWY recipients. Reportedly, close to half of the unique spike-specific TCRs recognized epitopes lying outside the regions that are mutated in the B.1.351 and B.1.1.7 variants.

Points on this clone: Its specific antigen is unknown. Base-call qualities are not available, and no considerably larger clone is one nucleotide away.

CDR1 and CDR2 (SGHRS, YFSETQ) derive from the germline V gene. At the junction V is shortened by 2 bases and J by 2 bases; bases outside the gene matches: 5. From cysteine to phenylalanine, the CDR3 is 15 amino acids long. The only DNA kept is the CDR3, 45 bases in frame from the first base. In light of the paper, this sample's time point label describes: baseline before first vaccination. Vaccinee samples were obtained from the UK trials COV001 and COV002, which included a single-blind randomized controlled phase 2/3 trial of AZD1222 (ChAdOx1 nCoV-19) in healthy adults. Trial participant PBMC samples were collected at day 0 and day 28 after the second dose for TCRbeta chain sequencing. The CDR3 regions of human TCRbeta chains were subjected to immunosequencing. Per the authors' processing: TCRs in the repertoires were matched against a reference library of SARS-CoV-2-specific TCRs that had been generated with the MIRA antigen-specificity platform. Breadth was defined as the fraction of unique TCRs that were SARS-CoV-2-associated, and depth was defined as the fraction of total T cells that were SARS-CoV-2-associated. Using the MIRA data, each spike-specific TCR was mapped to the spike region that the TCR reacts to and placed in a CD4 or CD8 class. Log10-transformed breadth and depth values were compared by one-way ANOVA with Sidak's multiple comparisons tests. TCRdb took this table from immuneACCESS and kept in-frame rearrangements with V and J called. Such tables lack part of the clones; where checked against another copy, unresolved V genes explain under half of the gap, and the rest is unexplained. From that table come the V and J calls and clone size; the DNA was used to work out D and trimming. Present in this sample are 100,000 to 150,000 clones, about nine tenths of which were seen just once. About 7% of the sample is held by the ten biggest clonotypes.

This TCR came from an adult in good health. This chain joins TRBV5-1 to TRBJ2-3; TRBD2 aligns with 7 central bases. Sequences were derived from peripheral blood, sampled on day 0 of AZD1222 vaccination. The nucleotides read TGCGCCAGCAGCTTACGGGGGGTCCACACAGATACGCAGTATTTT. Its protein reads: CASSLRGVHTDTQYF.